This T cell receptor beta chain was identified in a study of Graves' ophthalmopathy and Graves' hyperthyroidism. RNA transcripts yielded amplified TCR beta CDR3 regions. HTBI-primed RT-PCR formed the first round, and a multiplex PCR formed the second. TCRdb redid the calling of the multiplex PCR reads with MiXCR, one entry per CDR3 protein. The data show 600,000 to 650,000 distinct CDR3 sequences, 22% seen once. This clonotype was recorded a few times. Its ends do not fully match the called genes, so a read error is possible. Ophthalmopathy absent within 18 months of follow-up marked hyperthyroidism as stable. Looked up from germline, CDR1 is MNHEY and CDR2 is SVGEGT. The CDR3 has 15 residues.

The J gene is TRBJ2-7, the V gene TRBV6-2 or TRBV6-3, with D perhaps matching TRBD2 (6 bases). The sequenced sample consisted of peripheral blood. The TCR comes from a woman under 30 with stable Graves' hyperthyroidism. Some clones in this sample may be carry-over from other donors' samples. CDR3 sequence reads: CASRAAEGLSYEHYF. CDR3 sequence (DNA): TGTGCCAGCAGGGCCGCGGAGGGGCTCTCCTACGAGCATTACTTC.